This passage covers 4 T cell receptor beta chains from one sample sequenced in a study of siplizumab effects on memory and regulatory T cells. The data were produced by immunoSEQ multiplex PCR, yet TCRdb's version contains in-frame clones alone and is incomplete. The table has about 82,000 clones, approximately 90% seen once. What was sequenced was Tregs sorted from blood. The receptors here all came from a human donor in good health.

CDR3 bases: TGTGCCAGCAGTTTAAGGACAGGGGTATCTGGAAACACCATATATTTT. Residues: CASSLRTGVSGNTIYF. The rearrangement uses TRBV28 and TRBJ1-3, with 9 positions matching TRBD1. V dropped 2 bases and J dropped 1; count of bases not matched to a gene: 3. CDR3 size: 16 residues. In germline, CDR1 is MDHEN, CDR2 SYDVKM.

The genes are TRBV7-9 and TRBJ1-4; no definite D call. Trimming took 1 base from V and 4 from J, leaving 10 bases between them. This CDR3 contains 15 residues. From germline, CDR1 is SEHNR and CDR2 FQNEAQ (reference sequence). The CDR3 is CASSLGLSSNEKLFF. DNA of the CDR3: TGTGCCAGCAGCTTAGGTTTGTCAAGTAATGAAAAACTGTTTTTT.

This clone appeared once. The CDR3 bases are TGTGCCAGCTCACCATTCGTCAGCGGAGTTAGCTACGAGCAGTACTTC. It is translated as CASSPFVSGVSYEQYF. The chain links TRBV18 to TRBJ2-7; a weak D match, TRBD2 (5 bases). The V and J ends lost 2 bases and 3 bases respectively, with 17 bases between them. The CDR3 is 16 residues long. Germline V gene data show CDR1 as KGHSH and CDR2 as LQKENI.

This clone was detected only a few times. The genes are TRBV5-4 and TRBJ2-7; 13 nucleotides match TRBD2. From germline, CDR1 is SGHNT and CDR2 YYREEE (reference sequence). The CDR3 has 15 amino acids. V dropped 2 bases and J dropped 4; count of bases not matched to a gene: 3. This chain's CDR3 is CASSLGTSGVYEQYF. In DNA form, the CDR3 reads TGTGCCAGCAGCTTAGGGACTAGCGGGGTTTACGAGCAGTACTTC.